This TCR beta chain is drawn from a study of CD8+ T cells in alopecia areata. Whole-study context: Oral tofacitinib, 5 to 10 mg twice daily, was given in an open-label trial.

Alopecia areata patients had lesional scalp punch biopsies and peripheral blood taken from them. The study, taken as a whole, reports: It was less clear whether patients shared TCRs than it was in mice, possibly because of HLA.

Details on this clone: As yet, its antigen is unknown.

The CDR3 is 15 amino acids. Germline V gene data show CDR1 as MDHEN and CDR2 as SYDVKM. The junction had 9 bases not matched to a gene; V was cut back by 7 bases and J by 0 bases. Isolated RNA was reverse transcribed into cDNA used as the sequencing template. Some clones are missing from TCRdb's copy, which holds only in-frame ones; the method was immunoSEQ multiplex PCR. Here the sample spans some 51,000 clones, around 96% being singletons. Material: CD8+ T cells sorted from blood, obtained at week 0. The receptor comes from a human donor with alopecia areata. The chain joins TRBV28 to TRBJ2-7; 7 nucleotides line up with TRBD1. CDR3 loop: CASTEENRGSYEQYF. The CDR3 DNA follows: TGTGCCAGCACCGAGGAAAACAGGGGCTCCTACGAGCAGTACTTC.